The clone carrying this TCR beta chain was found a few times. After isolation, RNA underwent reverse transcription to generate cDNA as the sequencing template. This table comes from immunoSEQ multiplex PCR, and its TCRdb copy is limited to in-frame clones, with some not included. The sample shows approximately 180,000 clones, about 48% of them seen only once. As to treatment: oral pan-JAK inhibitor, 5-10 mg twice daily. The sample originates from a study of CD8+ T cells in alopecia areata. The TCR originated in a human donor with alopecia areata. The sequencing used CD8+ T cells sorted from blood, collected at week 24, from a patient treated with tofacitinib.

The CDR3 DNA follows: TGTGCCAGCAGCCCGTCTGGCACAGATACGCAGTATTTT. Translated: CASSPSGTDTQYF. The rearrangement links TRBV9 to TRBJ2-3; D ambiguous. Trimming shortened V by 4 bases and J by 1 base, and 7 bases separated the two germline ends. The CDR3 runs 13 residues. Germline V gene lookup returns CDR1 SGDLS and CDR2 YYNGEE.